The sequence of this TCR beta chain was determined in a study of identical twins. Study observations and caveats: Those out-of-frame alpha sequences shared by twins showed an excess of low generation probability. Excess sharing by twins proved weaker in beta out-of-frame sequences.

This clonotype occurred many times. Its specificity is unknown. Donors were all healthy Caucasians. Carrying unique molecular identifiers, the cDNA also gained a universal primer site through template switching. Each CDR3 protein is one row after TCRdb ran MiXCR on the 5' RACE reads. The table lists roughly 350,000 distinct CDR3 sequences, roughly 9% of them singletons. This receptor was obtained from a woman aged 50 to 60 in good health. Source material: naive T cells sorted from blood.

CDR3 residues: CASSPWGDQPQHF. The CDR3 DNA is TGTGCCAGCAGTCCCTGGGGGGATCAGCCCCAGCATTTT. V gene TRBV25-1 combines with J gene TRBJ1-5, with D possibly matching TRBD1 (5 bases). CDR1 and CDR2 from the germline V gene are MGHDK and SYGVNS. V shed 5 bases and J shed 5 bases, with 10 bases lying between them. The CDR3 loop spans 13 amino acids.